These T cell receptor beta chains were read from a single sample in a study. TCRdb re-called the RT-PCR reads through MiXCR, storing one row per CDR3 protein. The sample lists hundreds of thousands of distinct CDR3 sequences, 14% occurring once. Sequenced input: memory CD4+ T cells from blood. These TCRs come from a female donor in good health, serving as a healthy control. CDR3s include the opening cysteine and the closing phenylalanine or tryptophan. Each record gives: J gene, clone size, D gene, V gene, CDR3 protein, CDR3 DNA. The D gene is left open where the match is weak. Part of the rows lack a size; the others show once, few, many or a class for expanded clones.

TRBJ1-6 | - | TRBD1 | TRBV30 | CAWSAQGAYNSPLHF | TGTGCCTGGAGTGCCCAGGGGGCTTATAATTCACCCCTCCACTTT
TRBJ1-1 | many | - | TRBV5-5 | CASSFGQKNTEAFF | TGTGCCAGCAGCTTTGGACAGAAGAACACTGAAGCTTTCTTT
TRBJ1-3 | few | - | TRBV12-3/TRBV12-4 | CASSLRGASGNTIYF | TGTGCCAGCAGTTTGAGGGGGGCCTCTGGAAACACCATATATTTT
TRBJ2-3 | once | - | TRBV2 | CASSANSGVTDTQYF | TGTGCCAGCAGTGCGAACTCGGGGGTTACAGATACGCAGTATTTT
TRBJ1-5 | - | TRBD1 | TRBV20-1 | CSARAPAEQGTNQPQHF | TGCAGTGCTAGAGCCCCGGCGGAACAGGGGACTAATCAGCCCCAGCATTTT
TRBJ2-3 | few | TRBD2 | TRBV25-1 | CASSRGAGGTDTQYF | TGTGCCAGCAGTAGGGGTGCGGGGGGCACAGATACGCAGTATTTT
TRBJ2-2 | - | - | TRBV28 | CASISHTTNTGELFF | TGTGCCAGCATAAGTCACACCACGAACACCGGGGAGCTGTTTTTT
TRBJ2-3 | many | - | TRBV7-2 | CASSWGSDTQYF | TGTGCCAGCAGCTGGGGATCGGATACGCAGTATTTT
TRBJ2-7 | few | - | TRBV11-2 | CASSQQGVSYEQYF | TGTGCCAGCAGCCAACAGGGTGTGTCCTACGAGCAGTACTTC
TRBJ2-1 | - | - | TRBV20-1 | CSGGRGGSYNEQFF | TGCAGTGGGGGCAGGGGAGGGTCCTACAATGAGCAGTTCTTC
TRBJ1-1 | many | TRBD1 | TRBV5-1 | CASSRSPGQTNTEAFF | TGCGCCAGCAGCCGCTCCCCGGGACAGACGAACACTGAAGCTTTCTTT
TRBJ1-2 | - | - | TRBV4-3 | CASSQSFAPREVEYGYTF | TGCGCCAGCAGCCAGTCTTTCGCCCCGCGGGAGGTTGAATATGGCTACACCTTC
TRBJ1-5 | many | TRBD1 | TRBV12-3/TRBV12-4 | CASTLTGGASQPQHF | TGTGCCAGCACCCTGACAGGGGGTGCCAGTCAGCCCCAGCATTTT
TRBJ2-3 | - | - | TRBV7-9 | CASSSEGTQYF | TGTGCCAGCAGCTCAGAGGGTACGCAGTATTTT
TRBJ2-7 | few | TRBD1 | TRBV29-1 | CSVEGGLGQASYEQYF | TGCAGCGTTGAAGGAGGATTAGGACAGGCAAGCTACGAGCAGTACTTC
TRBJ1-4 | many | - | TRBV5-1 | CASSSAGDEKLFF | TGCGCCAGCAGCTCCGCGGGGGATGAAAAACTGTTTTTT
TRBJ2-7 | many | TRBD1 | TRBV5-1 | CASSSGTGAYEQYF | TGTGCCAGCAGTTCCGGGACAGGGGCCTACGAGCAGTACTTC
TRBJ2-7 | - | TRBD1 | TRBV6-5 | CASSRTGTGRYEQYF | TGTGCCAGCAGTCGAACCGGGACAGGACGCTACGAGCAGTACTTC
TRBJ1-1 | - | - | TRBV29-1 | CSVELTGTNTEAFF | TGCAGCGTTGAACTTACGGGCACGAACACTGAAGCTTTCTTT
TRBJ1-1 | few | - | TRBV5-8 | CASSLPEATEAFF | TGTGCCAGCAGCTTGCCGGAGGCGACTGAAGCTTTCTTT
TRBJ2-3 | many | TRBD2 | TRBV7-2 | CASSLTSGSGRDTQYF | TGTGCCAGCAGCTTGACTAGCGGGAGTGGTAGAGATACGCAGTATTTT
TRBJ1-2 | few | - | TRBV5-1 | CASSLRRGVDYGYTF | TGCGCCAGCAGCTTGCGACGGGGGGTCGACTATGGCTACACCTTC
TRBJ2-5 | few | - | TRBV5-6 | CASRSAGLGVQETQYF | TGTGCCAGCAGATCGGCGGGGTTAGGGGTCCAAGAGACCCAGTACTTC
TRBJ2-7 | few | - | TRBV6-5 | CASTSVGRWQEQYF | TGTGCCAGCACATCAGTGGGCCGGTGGCAGGAGCAGTACTTC
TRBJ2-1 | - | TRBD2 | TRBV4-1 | CASSREGPSSYNEQFF | TGCGCCAGCAGCCGGGAGGGACCAAGCTCCTACAATGAGCAGTTCTTC
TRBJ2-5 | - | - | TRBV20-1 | CSASPPRRFQETQYF | TGCAGTGCTAGCCCTCCCAGGCGATTCCAAGAGACCCAGTACTTC
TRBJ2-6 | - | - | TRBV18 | CASSPAYSSGANVLTF | TGTGCCAGCTCACCGGCTTACTCGTCTGGGGCCAACGTCCTGACTTTC
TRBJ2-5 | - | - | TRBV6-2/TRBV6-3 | CASRAKPGTGETQYF | TGTGCCAGCAGAGCCAAACCAGGGACTGGGGAGACCCAGTACTTC
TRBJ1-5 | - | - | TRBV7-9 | CASSFTTNQPQHF | TGTGCCAGCAGCTTCACCACCAATCAGCCCCAGCATTTT
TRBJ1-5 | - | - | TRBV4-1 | CASSQDWGLSNQPQHF | TGCGCCAGCAGCCAAGATTGGGGGTTAAGCAATCAGCCCCAGCATTTT
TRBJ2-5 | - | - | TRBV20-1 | CSARGSLIETQYF | TGCAGTGCTAGGGGGTCACTCATAGAGACCCAGTACTTC
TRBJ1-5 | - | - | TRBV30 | CAWSVRKNQPQHF | TGTGCCTGGAGTGTACGGAAGAATCAGCCCCAGCATTTT
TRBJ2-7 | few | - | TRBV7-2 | CASSAPGHRSYEQYF | TGTGCCAGCAGCGCCCCGGGACACCGCTCCTACGAGCAGTACTTC
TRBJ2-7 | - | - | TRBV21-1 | CASSKRDPARTYEQYF | TGTGCCAGCAGCAAACGGGACCCCGCGAGGACCTACGAGCAGTACTTC
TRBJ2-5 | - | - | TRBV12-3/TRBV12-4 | CASNLGGRLAVTQYF | TGTGCCAGCAACCTGGGGGGCCGGCTAGCGGTGACCCAGTACTTC
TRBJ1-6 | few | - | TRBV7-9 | CASSLALGGESPLHF | TGTGCCAGCAGCTTAGCGCTGGGGGGCGAGTCACCCCTCCACTTT
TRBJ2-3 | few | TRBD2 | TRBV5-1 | CASSSGGLAGGRTDTQYF | TGCGCCAGCAGCTCAGGGGGACTAGCGGGAGGACGGACAGATACGCAGTATTTT
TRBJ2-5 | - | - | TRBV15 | CATSRSGVWETQYF | TGTGCCACCAGCAGATCGGGAGTATGGGAGACCCAGTACTTC
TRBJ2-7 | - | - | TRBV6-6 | CASSTRGRKPYEQYF | TGTGCCAGCAGTACCCGGGGGAGGAAACCCTACGAGCAGTACTTC
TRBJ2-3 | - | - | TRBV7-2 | CASSLVLARARDTQYF | TGTGCCAGCAGCTTAGTTTTGGCGAGAGCCCGTGATACGCAGTATTTT
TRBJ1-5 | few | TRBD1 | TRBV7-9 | CASSFGTGHQPQHF | TGTGCCAGCAGCTTCGGGACAGGGCATCAGCCCCAGCATTTT
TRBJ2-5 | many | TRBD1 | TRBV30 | CAYNTGGETQYF | TGTGCCTACAACACAGGGGGAGAGACCCAGTACTTC
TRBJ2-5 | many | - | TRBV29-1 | CSVGGRLQETQYF | TGCAGCGTCGGGGGACGGCTACAAGAGACCCAGTACTTC
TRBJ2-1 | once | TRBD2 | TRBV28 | CASRTSGRVENEQFF | TGTGCCAGCAGGACTAGCGGGAGGGTGGAGAATGAGCAGTTCTTC
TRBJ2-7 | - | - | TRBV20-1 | CSAYYSGYRYEQYF | TGCAGTGCTTATTATAGCGGTTACCGCTACGAGCAGTACTTC
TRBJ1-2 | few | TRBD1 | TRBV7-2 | CASSLAETGAPRGGYTF | TGTGCCAGCAGCTTAGCGGAGACAGGGGCCCCCCGAGGTGGCTACACCTTC
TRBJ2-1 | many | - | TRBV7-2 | CASSFSRAGSNEQFF | TGTGCCAGCAGCTTTTCCAGGGCAGGAAGCAATGAGCAGTTCTTC
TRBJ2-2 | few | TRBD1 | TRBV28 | CASSTPRQGVRTGELFF | TGTGCCAGCAGTACCCCGAGACAGGGGGTAAGGACCGGGGAGCTGTTTTTT
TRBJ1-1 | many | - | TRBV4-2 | CASSQVGSEYTEAFF | TGTGCCAGCAGCCAAGTCGGAAGCGAATACACTGAAGCTTTCTTT
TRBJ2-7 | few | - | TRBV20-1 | CSARDLTANLWEQYF | TGCAGTGCTAGAGACCTGACAGCGAACCTCTGGGAGCAGTACTTC
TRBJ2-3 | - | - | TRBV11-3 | CASSGADTDTQYF | TGTGCCAGCTCGGGAGCCGACACAGATACGCAGTATTTT
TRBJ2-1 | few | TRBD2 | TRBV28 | CASSSGASGGNEQFF | TGTGCCAGCAGTTCGGGGGCTAGCGGGGGGAATGAGCAGTTCTTC
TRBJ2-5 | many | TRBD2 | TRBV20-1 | CSAGLAGQETQYF | TGCAGTGCAGGTCTAGCGGGGCAAGAGACCCAGTACTTC
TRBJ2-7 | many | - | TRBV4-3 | CASSQDRASLYEQYF | TGCGCCAGCAGCCAAGATCGGGCTAGCCTCTACGAGCAGTACTTC